This TCR beta chain was identified during a study of PD-L1 blockade in urothelial cancer. For the study at large: Enrolled patients had been treated previously with 0 to 3 chemotherapy regimens.

The assay was immunoSEQ multiplex PCR, and TCRdb's table has in-frame clones only and misses some. The sample shows 120,000 or so clones, about 84% of them seen only once. The study, taken as a whole, reports: A below-median TCR clonality in blood before treatment predicted better survival.

The time point: peripheral blood 6 weeks after treatment start. Patients' urothelial carcinoma was locally advanced or metastatic. The length of the CDR3 is 19 residues. V was pared by 0 bases and J by 5 bases, with 20 bases between. Per germline, CDR1 LGHNA and CDR2 YNFKEQ. Remarks on this clone: The target antigen is unknown.

Here the sequenced sample was PBMCs, taken around atezolizumab (anti-PD-L1) treatment. This TCR derives from a man aged 45-65 years with urothelial cancer. The rearrangement joins TRBV4-2 to TRBJ1-6; tentatively, D is TRBD1 (5 bases). CDR3 in DNA: TGTGCCAGCAGCCAAGAAGCTGGGTGGGGACTGAGGGATAATTCACCCCTCCACTTT. It specifies CASSQEAGWGLRDNSPLHF.